The 3 T cell receptor beta chains listed next were all sequenced from one sample in a study of shared clonotypes between healthy human individuals (dated by TCRdb to about 2020). Library preparation was by the immunoSEQ multiplex PCR assay. Entries here come from immuneACCESS through TCRdb and include only in-frame sequences with V and J called. Some clones fail to appear in such tables; in the studies checked, an unresolved V gene covers under half of the shortfall, and the cause of the remainder is unknown. For this sample the table gives a few million clones, of which approximately 93% were detected only once. The ten largest clones capture roughly 0.36% of the sample. Sequenced: naive CD4+ T cells from PBMCs. In the paper's terms, the cell subset or site label means: CD45RA+ positively selected. These receptors were collected from a young man in good health. Some clones in this sample may be carry-over from other donors' samples.

V is TRBV2 and J is TRBJ2-3, with 11 bases aligning to TRBD2. The length of the CDR3 is 15 residues. V was clipped by 6 bases and J by 5 bases; unmatched bases: 7. Germline-derived CDR1 and CDR2 are SNHLY and FYNNEI. The CDR3 coding sequence is TGTGCCAGCAGCAGACGTAGCGGGAGGGTAGATACGCAGTATTTT. This encodes CASSRRSGRVDTQYF.

The rearrangement joins TRBV7-3 to TRBJ1-4; unclear D gene. The germline V and J ends were trimmed by 5 bases and 3 bases, with 7 bases remaining between them. Looked up from germline, CDR1 is SGHTA and CDR2 is FQGTGA. This CDR3 comprises 13 residues. In DNA form, the CDR3 reads TGTGCCAGCAGCGATGGACCTAATGAAAAACTGTTTTTT. Amino acid sequence: CASSDGPNEKLFF.

The rearrangement uses TRBV6-5 and TRBJ1-4; D might be TRBD1 (5 bases). The CDR3 runs to 14 residues. The germline V and J ends were trimmed by 0 bases and 6 bases, with 8 bases remaining between them. The germline gives CDR1 MNHEY, CDR2 SVGAGI. CDR3 amino acids: CASSYSGPYEKLFF. DNA for the CDR3: TGTGCCAGCAGTTACTCGGGACCGTATGAAAAACTGTTTTTT.